The 11 T cell receptor beta chains in this list originate from one sample, sequenced in a study of blood T cell repertoires in COVID-19. The method was immunoSEQ multiplex PCR; TCRdb's version includes in-frame clones alone and lacks a portion of them. The repertoire holds roughly 200,000 clones, with approximately 90% as singletons. The sample consisted of peripheral blood. These receptors all stem from a woman aged 18-29 years who had recovered from COVID-19.

The chain carries TRBV18 and TRBJ1-2; D may be TRBD1 (6 bases). The CDR3 runs to 16 residues. V lost 6 bases, J lost 4 bases, and 21 bases lay in between. CDR1 KGHSH and CDR2 LQKENI come from the germline V gene. The CDR3 sequence: CASSEAIAGDGYGYTF. The CDR3 bases are TGTGCCAGCTCCGAGGCGATCGCAGGGGATGGCTATGGCTACACCTTC.

The V and J genes are TRBV7-2 and TRBJ2-2, with D maybe TRBD1 (6 bases). With 6 bases removed from V and 4 bases from J, the gap between germline ends came to 18 bases. This CDR3 region has 16 residues. Germline V gene sequence: CDR1 SGHTA, CDR2 FQGNSA. DNA of the CDR3: TGTGCCAGCAGACTCGCAGGGGTGGCGAGCACCGGGGAGCTGTTTTTT. Protein sequence: CASRLAGVASTGELFF.

This CDR3 reads CASSSSSGGPYNEQFF. The CDR3 nucleotides are TGCGCCAGCAGCTCGAGTAGCGGGGGGCCTTACAATGAGCAGTTCTTC. The chain combines TRBV5-1 with TRBJ2-1, with 10 bases that match TRBD2. This CDR3 contains 16 residues. Unmatched junction bases numbered 7, after V lost 3 bases and J lost 4 bases. Germline loops: CDR1 SGHRS, CDR2 YFSETQ.

V gene TRBV10-3 combines with J gene TRBJ1-1; 10 bases map to TRBD1. Germline assignment: CDR1 ENHRY and CDR2 SYGVKD. The junction had 4 bases not matched to a gene; V was cut back by 0 bases and J by 12 bases. This CDR3 region has 13 residues. As DNA, the CDR3 is TGTGCCATCAGTGAGTCGTTGGGACAGGGGACTTTCTTT. Amino acid sequence: CAISESLGQGTFF.

The V gene is TRBV4-3, the J gene TRBJ2-7, with TRBD2 matching over 7 bases. J was trimmed by 1 base and V by 3 bases; bases with no gene match: 15. Germline V gene lookup returns CDR1 LGHNA and CDR2 YSLEER. This CDR3 spans 18 amino acids. The CDR3 protein is CASSQGGATKSPSYEQYV. The CDR3 region has the DNA TGCGCCAGCAGCCAGGGAGGGGCTACTAAATCCCCATCCTACGAGCAGTACGTC.

This chain joins TRBV25-1 and TRBJ2-1, with 7 nucleotides matching TRBD1. Germline trimming cut 2 bases from V and 6 bases from J; bases unmatched to any gene: 7. The CDR3 runs 15 residues. The germline V gene has CDR1 MGHDK and CDR2 SYGVNS. As DNA, the CDR3 is TGTGCCAGCAGTGAACCGGGACAGACGAGCAATGAGCAGTTCTTC. Amino acid sequence: CASSEPGQTSNEQFF.

The chain uses TRBV5-1 and TRBJ2-1, with TRBD1 matching over 8 bases. The CDR3 runs to 15 residues. Losses at the gene ends were 3 bases for V and 5 bases for J; bases not matched to a gene: 7. The germline V gene has CDR1 SGHRS and CDR2 YFSETQ. The CDR3 loop reads CASSSSDRGDNEQFF. In DNA, the CDR3 is TGCGCCAGCAGCTCGTCAGACAGGGGCGACAATGAGCAGTTCTTC. The full variable domain, in which reference TRBV5-1 and TRBJ2-1 provide the parts outside the CDR3, is KAGVTQTPRYLIKTRGQQVTLSCSPISGHRSVSWYQQTPGQGLQFLFEYFSETQRNKGNFPGRFSGRQFSNSRSEMNVSTLELGDSALYLCASSSSDRGDNEQFFGPGTRLTVL.

V is TRBV7-6 and J is TRBJ2-3; D not certain. Trimming took 1 base from V and 6 from J, leaving 14 bases between them. Germline loops: CDR1 SGHVS, CDR2 FNYEAQ. CDR3 length equals 15 residues. CDR3 DNA sequence: TGTGCCAGCAGCTTAGGGCGGTTGGGTTTTGATACGCAGTATTTT. Its protein product is CASSLGRLGFDTQYF.

The rearrangement links TRBV5-4 to TRBJ1-4, with D perhaps matching TRBD1 (6 bases). Germline assignment: CDR1 SGHNT and CDR2 YYREEE (reference sequence). The CDR3 has 15 residues. V lost 5 bases to trimming and J lost 5 bases, with 16 bases between them. The CDR3 reads CASRSAGAGNEKLFF. CDR3 DNA sequence: TGTGCCAGCAGGTCCGCGGGGGCGGGAAATGAAAAACTGTTTTTT.

This chain uses TRBV3-1 (or the pseudogene TRBV3-2) with TRBJ1-2; 8 nucleotides line up with TRBD1. CDR1 LGHDT and CDR2 YNNKEL come from the germline V gene (reference sequence). The V segment lost 6 bases and the J segment 7 bases; nucleotides outside the gene matches: 1. The CDR3 covers 11 residues. The CDR3 sequence: CASRGTGGYTF. The CDR3 DNA reads TGTGCCAGCAGAGGGACAGGTGGCTACACCTTC.

This chain's CDR3 is CASSQESGTGRRWYAEAFF. Written as DNA, the CDR3 is TGCGCCAGCAGCCAAGAGAGCGGGACAGGCCGCCGGTGGTACGCTGAAGCTTTCTTT. The chain carries TRBV4-3 and TRBJ1-1; 8 nucleotides align to TRBD1. The V gene end was trimmed by 0 bases and the J gene end by 6 bases; junction bases not matched to a gene: 18. The CDR3 totals 19 residues. The germline V gene encodes CDR1 LGHNA and CDR2 YSLEER.